This TCR beta chain was profiled in a study of blood T cell repertoires in COVID-19. Germline V gene sequence: CDR1 MGHRA, CDR2 YSYEKL. V was pared by 1 base and J by 0 bases, with 13 bases between. The CDR3 covers 18 residues. Assay: immunoSEQ multiplex PCR; the TCRdb copy retains only in-frame clones and omits some. The repertoire holds 60,000 to 75,000 clones, roughly nine tenths seen once, with about 4.2% in the top ten. Sequencing used peripheral blood. This receptor was obtained from a man aged 65-85 years with active COVID-19. V usage is TRBV4-1 and J usage is TRBJ2-6, with D possibly being TRBD2 (6 bases). CDR3 in DNA: TGCGCCAGCAGCCAAGGGGGGGAGGCCATCTCTGGGGCCAACGTCCTGACTTTC. Translated: CASSQGGEAISGANVLTF.